These 19 T cell receptor beta chains share one sample of origin, sequenced in a study of shared clonotypes between healthy human individuals. CD45RO-negative, CCR7-positively selected cells formed the naive CD8 fraction, excluding terminally differentiated effector memory CD45RA+ cells. Clones were read by immunoSEQ multiplex PCR, and TCRdb kept only the in-frame ones, dropping some. The data hold around 620,000 clones, with 85% to 95% observed a single time. The specimen was naive CD8+ T cells sorted from blood. All receptors come from a woman aged 25 to 45 in good health.

V is TRBV29-1 and J is TRBJ2-1; 8 nucleotides match TRBD1. Germline loops: CDR1 SQVTM, CDR2 ANQGSEA. CDR3 length: 16 amino acids. V lost 2 bases, J lost 0 bases, and 6 bases stayed unmatched. The CDR3 DNA sequence: TGCAGCGTTGAAAGGTGGACAGGGAGCTCCTACAATGAGCAGTTCTTC. It is translated as CSVERWTGSSYNEQFF.

This chain joins TRBV6-1 and TRBJ1-2; no firm D call. V gave up 1 base and J gave up 0 bases, with 12 bases separating them. CDR3 size: 16 residues. The germline CDR1 and CDR2 sequences are MNHNS and SASEGT. The CDR3 region has the DNA TGTGCCAGCAGTGAAGTCTTGGGAAAAGCTAACTATGGCTACACCTTC. This codes for CASSEVLGKANYGYTF.

The V and J genes are TRBV6-5 and TRBJ2-7; possible D gene TRBD1, 6 bases. The CDR3 has 16 residues. The germline V gene has CDR1 MNHEY and CDR2 SVGAGI. Trimming took off 4 bases at V and 2 bases at J, with 18 bases between the two ends. In nucleotides, the CDR3 is TGTGCCAGCAGTTTTGAGAGGGGGAAACTCGCCTACGAGCAGTACTTC. Protein: CASSFERGKLAYEQYF.

The rearrangement joins TRBV5-6 to TRBJ2-5; no clear D. Germline CDR1 reads SGHDT; CDR2 reads YYEEEE. V shed 3 bases and J shed 5 bases, with 8 bases lying between them. This CDR3 region has 12 residues. The DNA of the CDR3 is TGTGCCAGCAGCTCCATGGGCGAGACCCAGTACTTC. It is translated as CASSSMGETQYF. Full variable domain (remainder filled in from reference TRBV5-6 and TRBJ2-5): DAGVTQSPTHLIKTRGQQVTLRCSPKSGHDTVSWYQQALGQGPQFIFQYYEEEERQRGNFPDRFSGHQFPNYSSELNVNALLLGDSALYLCASSSMGETQYFGPGTRLLVL.

This chain uses TRBV28 with TRBJ2-5; 7 nucleotides agree with TRBD2. Germline assignment: CDR1 MDHEN and CDR2 SYDVKM. With 6 bases clipped from V and 6 bases from J, the junction kept 7 bases outside the gene matches. This CDR3 contains 13 residues. The CDR3 spells CASSPVGGKTQYF. In DNA, the CDR3 is TGTGCCAGCAGCCCGGTCGGGGGGAAGACCCAGTACTTC. Full variable domain (outside the CDR3, taken from reference TRBV28 and TRBJ2-5): DVKVTQSSRYLVKRTGEKVFLECVQDMDHENMFWYRQDPGLGLRLIYFSYDVKMKEKGDIPEGYSVSREKKERFSLILESASTNQTSMYLCASSPVGGKTQYFGPGTRLLVL.

The V gene is TRBV9, the J gene TRBJ1-1; possible D gene TRBD1, 6 bases. Germline CDR1 SGDLS, CDR2 YYNGEE. The germline V and J ends were trimmed by 4 bases and 1 base, with 11 bases remaining between them. This CDR3 contains 14 residues. As DNA, the CDR3 is TGTGCCAGCAGCACGACAGGCGAGAACACTGAAGCTTTCTTT. It encodes CASSTTGENTEAFF.

The CDR3 region is CASDWVGGNEQFF. The CDR3, as DNA: TGTGCCAGCGATTGGGTAGGGGGAAATGAGCAGTTCTTC. The V and J genes are TRBV7-2 and TRBJ2-1; D is perhaps TRBD1 (6 bases). Germline CDR1 reads SGHTA; CDR2 reads FQGNSA. Trimming left V 8 bases short and J 7 bases short, with 15 bases between. The CDR3 sequence is 13 residues long.

The chain employs TRBV6-1 and TRBJ1-4; D might be TRBD1 (5 bases). The CDR3 length is 16 residues. Trimming removed 4 bases at V and 8 bases at J, with 20 bases between. Germline V lookup: CDR1 MNHNS, CDR2 SASEGT. Here the CDR3 reads CASSGGRGGLKEKLFF. CDR3 bases: TGTGCCAGCAGTGGGGGAAGGGGCGGCCTAAAGGAAAAACTGTTTTTT.

A single count supports this clone. The chain employs TRBV6-4 and TRBJ1-3, with D unclear. Per germline, CDR1 MRHNA and CDR2 SNTAGT. This CDR3 has 13 residues. The germline V and J ends were trimmed by 10 bases and 4 bases, with 14 bases remaining between them. The CDR3 is CANQVGSGNTIYF. The CDR3 DNA reads as TGTGCCAACCAGGTAGGATCCGGAAACACCATATATTTT.

The genes are TRBV6-1 and TRBJ1-4; TRBD1 agrees at 8 bases. The germline V gene encodes CDR1 MNHNS and CDR2 SASEGT. J gave up 8 bases and V 1 base, and 3 bases lay outside the gene matches. The CDR3 runs to 14 residues. CDR3 loop: CASSEVGQGEKLFF. DNA for the CDR3: TGTGCCAGCAGTGAAGTCGGACAGGGCGAAAAACTGTTTTTT.

The chain joins TRBV7-9 to TRBJ2-3; the D is unclear. V was pared by 2 bases and J by 2 bases, with 11 bases between. Looked up from germline, CDR1 is SEHNR and CDR2 is FQNEAQ (reference sequence). This CDR3 has 15 residues. The CDR3 DNA reads TGTGCCAGCAGCTTAAGGTCTTCTTACACAGATACGCAGTATTTT. Translation gives CASSLRSSYTDTQYF.

V and J are TRBV27 and TRBJ1-5, with D possibly being TRBD1 (5 bases). Germline CDR1 and CDR2: MNHEY and SMNVEV (reference sequence). This CDR3 has 15 amino acids. Trimming took 3 bases from V and 1 from J, leaving 10 bases between them. The CDR3 DNA sequence: TGTGCCAGCAGTTTCGGGGGGGGAAGCAATCAGCCCCAGCATTTT. Residues: CASSFGGGSNQPQHF.

On this clone: Other DNA sequences within the sample encode an identical CDR3. The chain joins TRBV6-5 to TRBJ2-5, with TRBD2 as a possible D gene (5 bases). The CDR3 covers 13 residues. The ends were cut back, 2 bases at V and 3 bases at J, with 7 bases in the middle. Germline CDR1 MNHEY, CDR2 SVGAGI. The CDR3, as DNA: TGTGCCAGCAGTTACGTGGGAGAAGAGACCCAGTACTTC. The encoded protein is CASSYVGEETQYF.

CDR3: CASGWGTEAFF. The CDR3 coding sequence is TGTGCCAGTGGATGGGGCACTGAAGCTTTCTTT. This chain connects TRBV28 to TRBJ1-1; no reliable D call. With 9 bases removed from V and 4 bases from J, the gap between germline ends came to 9 bases. This CDR3 contains 11 residues. Per germline, CDR1 MDHEN and CDR2 SYDVKM.

V usage is TRBV29-1 and J usage is TRBJ2-5; D call uncertain. The J call may be incorrect, as the DNA end agrees better with TRBJ2-7. Germline CDR1 is SQVTM and CDR2 is ANQGSEA. CDR3 length: 11 amino acids. This CDR3 is CSAYSNYEQYF. In DNA, the CDR3 is TGCAGCGCATATTCGAACTACGAGCAGTACTTC.

The rearrangement uses TRBV5-3 and TRBJ1-3; 9 nucleotides match TRBD1. TRBV5-3 is designated an ORF whose function remains uncertain. With V trimmed by 1 base and J by 9 bases, 11 bases remained unmatched. This CDR3 is 16 amino acids long. The CDR3 loop reads CARSLSGTGHSGTIYF. For the CDR3, the DNA is TGTGCCAGAAGCTTGTCTGGGACAGGGCATTCGGGCACCATATATTTT.

This clone has a single count. CDR3 in amino acids: CASSPGTVPGNTIYF. CDR3 sequence (DNA): TGTGCCAGCAGTCCTGGGACAGTTCCTGGAAACACCATATATTTT. This chain joins TRBV27 and TRBJ1-3; 7 positions match TRBD1. The V and J ends lost 5 bases and 2 bases, in that order; junction bases with no gene match: 6. Germline lookup yields CDR1 MNHEY and CDR2 SMNVEV (reference sequence). There are 15 residues in the CDR3.

This clone has only one observation. The chain couples TRBV11-2 to TRBJ2-3; 9 nucleotides agree with TRBD2. The ends lost 1 base at V and 2 bases at J; junction bases unmatched: 7. The CDR3 is 17 amino acids. The germline V gene has CDR1 SGHAT and CDR2 FQNNGV. DNA for the CDR3: TGTGCCAGCAGCTTAGGGTCTAGCGGGACGATCACAGATACGCAGTATTTT. Its translation is CASSLGSSGTITDTQYF.

The chain joins TRBV15 to TRBJ1-2; D is uncertain. Trimming pared 0 bases from V and 7 bases from J, leaving 15 bases between. The CDR3 spans 15 residues. CDR1 is LNHNV, CDR2 YYDKDF, per germline (reference sequence). The CDR3 loop reads CATSRETGLVTGYTF. The CDR3, as DNA: TGTGCCACCAGCAGAGAAACGGGCCTCGTCACTGGCTACACCTTC.